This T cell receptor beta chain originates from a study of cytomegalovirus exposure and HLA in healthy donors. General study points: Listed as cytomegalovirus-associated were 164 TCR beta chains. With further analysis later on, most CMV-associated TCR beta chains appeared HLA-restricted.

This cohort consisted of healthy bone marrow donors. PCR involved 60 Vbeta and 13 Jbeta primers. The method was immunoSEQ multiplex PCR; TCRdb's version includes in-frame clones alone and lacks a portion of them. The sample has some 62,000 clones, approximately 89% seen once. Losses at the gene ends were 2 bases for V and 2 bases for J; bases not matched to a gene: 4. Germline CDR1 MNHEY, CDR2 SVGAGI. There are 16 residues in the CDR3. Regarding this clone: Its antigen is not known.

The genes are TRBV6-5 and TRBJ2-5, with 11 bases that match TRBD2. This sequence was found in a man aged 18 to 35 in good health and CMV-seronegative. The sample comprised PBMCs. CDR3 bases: TGTGCCAGCAGTTACCCGACTAGCGGGGAGCAAGAGACCCAGTACTTC. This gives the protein CASSYPTSGEQETQYF.